The sequence of this T cell receptor (beta chain) was determined in a study of cytomegalovirus exposure and HLA in healthy donors. Turning to the study itself: There were 350 to 450 genotyped donors. Of these, 81% fell in the genetic ancestry cluster associated with self-reported Caucasian donors.

Overall study results and limits: What TCR beta sequences reportedly achieved was accurate prediction of HLA-A and HLA-B alleles in most subjects. The investigators catalogued 180 or so TCR beta chains as cytomegalovirus-associated. Rare TCR sequences dominated, though some public TCRs recurred in many donors.

The PCR was carried out with 60 Vbeta primers and 13 Jbeta primers. Using immunoSEQ multiplex PCR, the repertoire was profiled, and TCRdb retains in-frame clones only, with some absent. The profile covers about 150,000 clones, with around 80% appearing a single time and about 13% taken by the ten largest. Points on this clone: Its antigen is currently unknown.

This CDR3 spans 16 amino acids. Germline V gives CDR1 SGHKS, CDR2 YYEKEE (reference sequence). J gave up 4 bases and V 0 bases, and 7 bases lay outside the gene matches. What was sequenced was PBMCs. The rearrangement joins TRBV5-5 to TRBJ1-1; 9 bases map to TRBD1. This sequence was found in a man aged 35-49 years in good health and CMV-seropositive. The CDR3 region is CASSLGQGVLITEAFF. CDR3 nucleotide sequence: TGTGCCAGCAGCTTGGGACAGGGGGTGTTGATCACTGAAGCTTTCTTT.